What follows are 17 T cell receptor beta chains derived from one specimen sequenced in a study of beta chain features in type 1 diabetes. The entirety of the isolated RNA underwent reverse transcription, so expressed TCRB transcripts were sequenced. The protocol was immunoSEQ multiplex PCR, while the TCRdb copy is restricted to in-frame clones and leaves out a portion. Among almost 250,000 clones listed, roughly 13% were seen once. Sequenced sample: naive CD4+ T cells from blood. All receptors come from a woman between 40 and 50 years old in good health.

The genes are TRBV10-2 and TRBJ2-7; TRBD1 is a possible D gene (6 bases). The V end was cut by 2 bases, the J end by 3 bases, with 14 bases between. Germline V gene data show CDR1 as WSHSY and CDR2 as SAAADI. This CDR3 has 15 amino acids. CDR3 residues: CASSERQGWVYEQYF. For the CDR3, the DNA is TGCGCCAGCAGTGAGCGGCAGGGGTGGGTCTACGAGCAGTACTTC.

Here the CDR3 DNA reads TGTGCCAGCAGCCAACGCCGGCAGGGGACGGGTTTGGGCACTGAAGCTTTCTTT. As protein: CASSQRRQGTGLGTEAFF. The rearrangement uses TRBV14 and TRBJ1-1, with D perhaps matching TRBD1 (6 bases). Germline V gene lookup returns CDR1 SGHDN and CDR2 FVKESK. This CDR3 is 18 amino acids long. Trimming pared 2 bases from V and 4 bases from J, leaving 23 bases between.

The J gene is TRBJ2-2, the V gene TRBV5-1, with 8 bases identical to TRBD1. With 4 bases clipped from V and 1 base from J, the junction kept 9 bases outside the gene matches. The CDR3 is 17 residues long. The germline V gene has CDR1 SGHRS and CDR2 YFSETQ. Written as DNA, the CDR3 is TGCGCCAGCAGCCTCGACAGGGGACAATTGAACACCGGGGAGCTGTTTTTT. This translates into CASSLDRGQLNTGELFF. Looking up the rest from reference TRBV5-1 and TRBJ2-2 gives the full variable domain: KAGVTQTPRYLIKTRGQQVTLSCSPISGHRSVSWYQQTPGQGLQFLFEYFSETQRNKGNFPGRFSGRQFSNSRSEMNVSTLELGDSALYLCASSLDRGQLNTGELFFGEGSRLTVL.

This clone came up a few times. The rearrangement joins TRBV5-1 to TRBJ2-5, with no clear D. Trimming took off 0 bases at V and 3 bases at J, with 9 bases between the two ends. CDR1 is SGHRS, CDR2 YFSETQ, per germline. CDR3 length: 14 amino acids. The CDR3 nucleotides read TGCGCCAGCAGCTTGGATCGACTTAAAGAGACCCAGTACTTC. It specifies CASSLDRLKETQYF.

This clone was found a few times. The chain carries TRBV7-2 and TRBJ1-5; D is uncertain. The V end lost 5 bases, the J end lost 3 bases, and 8 bases lay between the germline ends. This CDR3 is built from 13 residues. Germline V gives CDR1 SGHTA, CDR2 FQGNSA. The CDR3 sequence: CASSPGFNQPQHF. The DNA for the CDR3 is TGTGCCAGCAGCCCCGGGTTCAATCAGCCCCAGCATTTT.

This clone was counted between two and nine times. This rearrangement joins TRBV11-2 to TRBJ2-7, with 11 bases lining up with TRBD1. Germline V lookup: CDR1 SGHAT, CDR2 FQNNGV. Trimming removed 5 bases from V and 3 bases from J; junction bases left unmatched: 3. The CDR3 is made up of 14 amino acids. CDR3 DNA sequence: TGTGCCAGCAGCGCTGGGACAGGGGGCTACGAGCAGTACTTC. Its protein product is CASSAGTGGYEQYF.

The rearrangement joins TRBV7-8 to TRBJ2-5, with 9 bases lining up with TRBD2. With V trimmed by 1 base and J by 7 bases, 7 bases remained unmatched. The CDR3 has 15 residues. Germline lookup yields CDR1 SGHVS and CDR2 FQNEAQ. The CDR3 region is CASSLGSSGEGTQYF. CDR3 sequence (DNA): TGTGCCAGCAGCTTAGGGTCTAGCGGGGAGGGGACCCAGTACTTC.

The V call is TRBV9, the J call TRBJ1-2, with 10 bases fitting TRBD1. Germline CDR1 is SGDLS and CDR2 is YYNGEE. The trim removed 2 bases at V and 6 bases at J, leaving 4 bases unmatched. The CDR3 contains 14 residues. The CDR3 DNA is TGTGCCAGCAGCGTTACAGACAGGGGGCATGGCTACACCTTC. Translating it yields CASSVTDRGHGYTF.

CDR3: CASSAADSGSIYEQYF. CDR3 nucleotide sequence: TGTGCCAGCAGTGCAGCGGACAGTGGGTCGATCTACGAGCAGTACTTC. The chain combines TRBV2 with TRBJ2-7, with a weak D call TRBD1 (6 bases). Germline V lookup: CDR1 SNHLY, CDR2 FYNNEI. Trimming stripped 4 bases from V and 3 bases from J, with 19 bases between. The CDR3 consists of 16 residues.

V usage is TRBV2 and J usage is TRBJ2-7, with D perhaps TRBD1 (6 bases). Trimming took 6 bases from V and 9 from J, leaving 15 bases between them. The CDR3 length is 12 residues. In germline, CDR1 is SNHLY, CDR2 FYNNEI. CDR3 in amino acids: CASREDRLGQYF. CDR3 sequence (DNA): TGTGCCAGCAGGGAGGACAGACTGGGGCAGTACTTC.

The chain uses TRBV6-5 and TRBJ1-1; TRBD1 is a possible D gene (5 bases). CDR1 MNHEY and CDR2 SVGAGI come from the germline V gene. Trimming removed 11 bases at V and 1 base at J, with 14 bases between. The CDR3 is made up of 13 amino acids. The CDR3 protein is CAARGGTNTEAFF. CDR3 nucleotides: TGTGCCGCAAGGGGAGGCACGAACACTGAAGCTTTCTTT.

The chain is built from TRBV6-4 and TRBJ1-2; TRBD1 aligns across 7 bases. This CDR3 comprises 15 residues. Germline CDR1 is MRHNA and CDR2 is SNTAGT. Trimming removed 3 bases from V and 4 bases from J; junction bases left unmatched: 8. Here the CDR3 DNA reads TGTGCCAGCAGTGAACTGACAGGGTCGCGCTATGGCTACACCTTC. Its protein is CASSELTGSRYGYTF.

This clone was seen more than once but under ten times. The chain carries TRBV7-2 and TRBJ2-6; 9 bases match TRBD2. Unmatched junction bases numbered 3, after V lost 1 base and J lost 2 bases. The CDR3 covers 17 residues. The germline gives CDR1 SGHTA, CDR2 FQGNSA. In DNA form, the CDR3 reads TGTGCCAGCAGCTTAGTCGGCGGGGGGGCTGGGGCCAACGTCCTGACTTTC. Translated, it gives CASSLVGGGAGANVLTF. The whole variable domain, remainder taken from reference TRBV7-2 and TRBJ2-6, is GAGVSQSPSNKVTEKGKDVELRCDPISGHTALYWYRQSLGQGLEFLIYFQGNSAPDKSGLPSDRFSAERTGGSVSTLTIQRTQQEDSAVYLCASSLVGGGAGANVLTFGAGSRLTVL.

This clone was observed a few times. The chain combines TRBV9 with TRBJ2-7, with 7 bases that match TRBD2. Germline V CDR1 and CDR2: SGDLS, YYNGEE. The V and J ends lost 0 bases and 4 bases, in that order; junction bases with no gene match: 4. This CDR3 is built from 14 residues. DNA of the CDR3: TGTGCCAGCAGCGTAGGGTCAGCGGGGTACGAGCAGTACTTC. It is translated as CASSVGSAGYEQYF.

This clone was detected only a few times. The rearrangement uses TRBV5-6 and TRBJ1-1; the match to TRBD1 covers 9 bases. CDR3 length equals 13 residues. Germline CDR1 is SGHDT and CDR2 is YYEEEE. Trimming at V came to 5 bases and at J to 5 bases, leaving 4 bases not matched to a gene. As DNA, the CDR3 is TGTGCCAGCAGAGGGACAGGGAGGACTGAAGCTTTCTTT. Protein product: CASRGTGRTEAFF. The full variable domain, its missing parts supplied by reference TRBV5-6 and TRBJ1-1, is DAGVTQSPTHLIKTRGQQVTLRCSPKSGHDTVSWYQQALGQGPQFIFQYYEEEERQRGNFPDRFSGHQFPNYSSELNVNALLLGDSALYLCASRGTGRTEAFFGQGTRLTVV.

This clone was counted only a few times. The chain links TRBV5-1 to TRBJ1-4, with 9 positions matching TRBD1. This CDR3 contains 14 residues. Germline V gene sequence: CDR1 SGHRS, CDR2 YFSETQ. The J segment lost 7 bases and the V segment lost 2 bases, leaving 3 bases of the junction unmatched. Here the CDR3 reads CASSFGTGSEKLFF. CDR3 DNA sequence: TGCGCCAGCAGCTTCGGGACAGGGAGTGAAAAACTGTTTTTT.

This clone was seen ten or more times. The rearrangement links TRBV29-1 to TRBJ2-5; 7 bases agree with TRBD2. CDR1 and CDR2 from the germline V gene are SQVTM and ANQGSEA. J was trimmed by 5 bases and V by 5 bases; bases with no gene match: 5. The CDR3 is 12 residues long. CDR3 nucleotides: TGCAGCGTTCGCGGGGGAATGGAGACCCAGTACTTC. As protein: CSVRGGMETQYF.